This T cell receptor beta chain was observed in a study of blood T cell repertoires in COVID-19. Study details: Sources were T cells, B-cell-depleted T cells, or PBMCs; the material itself was cDNA or gDNA.

The assay was immunoSEQ multiplex PCR, and TCRdb's table has in-frame clones only and misses some. Seen here are around 130,000 clones, about 90% observed once, and the top ten hold roughly a tenth. In germline, CDR1 is MNHEY, CDR2 SMNVEV (reference sequence). V lost 4 bases, J lost 3 bases, and 4 bases lay in between. CDR3 length: 11 amino acids. The rearrangement uses TRBV27 and TRBJ2-7; D not resolved. The source of this sequence is a man between 60 and 75 years old with active or convalescent COVID-19. The sample consisted of peripheral blood. The CDR3 sequence is CASSSRYEQYF. The CDR3 DNA reads as TGTGCCAGCAGTTCCCGCTACGAGCAGTACTTC.